This T cell receptor (beta chain) was obtained from a study of T cell responses to AZD1222 COVID-19 vaccine. General study results and limits: Repertoires were collected only later (after the peak T cell response had occurred). Rises in breadth and depth of Spike-specific TCRs came after two AZD1222 doses. Unmutated variant regions are reportedly targeted by nearly half of spike-specific TCRs. The number of AZD1222 recipients seropositive at baseline was only five to seven.

Produced via immunoSEQ multiplex PCR; TCRdb's table is partial and in-frame only. The sample includes 100,000 to 150,000 clones, under 95% of them seen just once. Regarding this clone: The antigen remains unidentified.

The CDR3 is 19 amino acids. CDR1 and CDR2 from the germline V gene are MGHRA and YSYEKL. Between the trimmed V and J ends, which lost 4 bases and 5 bases, there was a span of 26 bases. The V and J genes are TRBV4-1 and TRBJ2-2, with D possibly TRBD1 on 6 matching bases. This TCR derives from an adult who received the AZD1222 COVID-19 vaccine. Sample: peripheral blood, taken 28 days after the second AZD1222 dose. The CDR3 region is CASSPLGYTGSGTTGELFF. The CDR3 region has the DNA TGCGCCAGCAGCCCGCTAGGGTATACAGGGTCAGGAACAACCGGGGAGCTGTTTTTT.